This T cell receptor (beta chain) was captured by sequencing in a study of cytomegalovirus exposure and HLA in healthy donors. Researchers ran the PCR with 60 Vbeta and 13 Jbeta primers. Here immunoSEQ multiplex PCR was the method, and the copy in TCRdb shows in-frame clones only, minus some. The table records fewer than 150,000 clones, about four fifths of them present only once. The CDR3 covers 10 residues. The V gene lost 5 bases and the J gene lost 4 bases, with 3 bases spanning the gap. Germline-derived CDR1 and CDR2 are MDHEN and SYDVKM. The V call is TRBV28, the J call TRBJ2-7; D gene unclear. Sequencing input: PBMCs. The clonotype originates from a male donor in good health and CMV-seronegative. DNA for the CDR3: TGTGCCAGCAGTCGTTACGAGCAGTACTTC. It translates to CASSRYEQYF.